These 15 T cell receptor beta chains were all obtained from the same sample, sequenced in a study of a mutant IDH1 vaccine in newly diagnosed glioma. Profiled with immunoSEQ multiplex PCR; TCRdb holds only in-frame clones, not every one. The sample has more than 20,000 clones, about 80% seen once. Time point specified: week 11, during vaccination. With topical imiquimod, each dose of the vaccine consisted of 300 ug of mutant IDH1 20-mer peptide. The antigens these receptors bind are not known. The source was PBMCs, collected from a glioma patient whose treatment included an IDH1 peptide vaccine. The receptors come from a man aged 35 to 55 with glioma.

V usage is TRBV14 and J usage is TRBJ1-2; unclear D gene. V dropped 3 bases and J dropped 6 bases, with 11 bases sitting between them. Germline V lookup: CDR1 SGHDN, CDR2 FVKESK. The CDR3 runs to 13 residues. The CDR3 DNA follows: TGTGCCAGCAGCCACGTACGAGACAATGGCTACACCTTC. Its protein is CASSHVRDNGYTF.

This chain joins TRBV9 and TRBJ1-5; no definite D call. V was shortened by 0 bases and J by 1 base, with 5 bases between the two germline ends. This CDR3 contains 14 residues. Germline loops: CDR1 SGDLS, CDR2 YYNGEE. CDR3 sequence (DNA): TGTGCCAGCAGCGTAGGAATGAGCAATCAGCCCCAGCATTTT. The encoded protein is CASSVGMSNQPQHF.

V and J are TRBV5-1 and TRBJ2-5; D is uncertain. The CDR3 length is 16 residues. Trimming removed 2 bases at V and 5 bases at J, with 19 bases between. Germline V gene data show CDR1 as SGHRS and CDR2 as YFSETQ. The DNA of the CDR3 is TGCGCCAGCAGCTTCAATCCCCCTCCGGGTGGGGAGACCCAGTACTTC. Translating it yields CASSFNPPPGGETQYF.

The rearrangement joins TRBV5-1 to TRBJ1-4, with TRBD1 matching 10 bases. CDR3 length equals 14 residues. Unmatched junction bases numbered 4, after V lost 6 bases and J lost 5 bases. Germline V gives CDR1 SGHRS, CDR2 YFSETQ. In DNA form, the CDR3 reads TGCGCCAGCACCCCGGGACAGGGGAATGAAAAACTGTTTTTT. This codes for CASTPGQGNEKLFF.

This clone was observed a few times. The chain carries TRBV6-5 and TRBJ1-1; 7 bases line up with TRBD1. The junction had 6 bases not matched to a gene; V was cut back by 6 bases and J by 5 bases. The CDR3 loop spans 13 amino acids. Germline V gene sequence: CDR1 MNHEY, CDR2 SVGAGI. This CDR3 reads CASRIQGWTEAFF. DNA of the CDR3: TGTGCCAGCAGGATACAGGGGTGGACTGAAGCTTTCTTT.

This chain connects TRBV6-5 to TRBJ2-6; the D is unclear. The CDR3 runs 13 residues. Germline CDR1 reads MNHEY; CDR2 reads SVGAGI. The V end was cut by 7 bases, the J end by 1 base, with 5 bases between. CDR3 in DNA: TGTGCCAGCAAGGGTTCTGGGGCCAACGTCCTGACTTTC. Protein: CASKGSGANVLTF.

The chain recombines TRBV4-3 with TRBJ1-3, with D perhaps matching TRBD1 (6 bases). The CDR3 covers 16 residues. Trimming took 1 base from V and 4 from J, leaving 14 bases between them. Germline V gives CDR1 LGHNA, CDR2 YSLEER. The CDR3 DNA reads as TGCGCCAGCAGCCAAGCTATGACAGGCGTCGGAAACACCATATATTTT. Translation gives CASSQAMTGVGNTIYF.

The chain has TRBV4-1 and TRBJ1-5; D ambiguous. The CDR3 totals 15 residues. V dropped 0 bases and J dropped 3 bases, with 9 bases sitting between them. Germline V lookup: CDR1 MGHRA, CDR2 YSYEKL. CDR3 nucleotide sequence: TGCGCCAGCAGCCAAGACGCCAGCTCCAATCAGCCCCAGCATTTT. Translated, it gives CASSQDASSNQPQHF.

The table lists this clone with a few counts. V is TRBV7-2 and J is TRBJ1-5, with 7 bases that match TRBD1. The V and J ends lost 6 bases and 6 bases, in that order; junction bases with no gene match: 5. The CDR3 is 13 residues long. Germline V gene data show CDR1 as SGHTA and CDR2 as FQGNSA. As DNA, the CDR3 is TGTGCCAGCAGTTATAACAGGGGTCAGCCCCAGCATTTT. Translation gives CASSYNRGQPQHF.

J is TRBJ2-3 and V is TRBV6-5; 8 bases are shared with TRBD1. The V and J ends lost 4 bases and 3 bases, in that order; junction bases with no gene match: 9. This CDR3 comprises 16 residues. The germline CDR1 and CDR2 sequences are MNHEY and SVGAGI. CDR3 DNA: TGTGCCAGCAGTTCCTCGGGACAGGTCGATACAGATACGCAGTATTTT. This codes for CASSSSGQVDTDTQYF.

The chain is built from TRBV7-9 and TRBJ1-2; 7 nucleotides match TRBD1. With V trimmed by 3 bases and J by 4 bases, 2 bases remained unmatched. CDR1 is SEHNR, CDR2 FQNEAQ, per germline (reference sequence). The CDR3 is 13 residues long. The CDR3 nucleotides are TGTGCCAGCAGCTTGGACAGGCCCTATGGCTACACCTTC. It encodes CASSLDRPYGYTF.

Concerning this clone: The germline gene is not matched at one end of the junction; a read error may be the cause. The V and J genes are TRBV27 and TRBJ2-1; possibly TRBD1 or TRBD2 for D (6 bases each). The CDR3 contains 15 residues. Germline-derived CDR1 and CDR2 are MNHEY and SMNVEV (reference sequence). The CDR3 DNA sequence: TGTGCCAGCAGTTTGACGACGGGGGCCTTCAATAAGCAGTTCTTC. It is translated as CASSLTTGAFNKQFF.

The chain links TRBV7-9 to TRBJ1-2; D is perhaps TRBD1 (5 bases). V gave up 4 bases and J gave up 8 bases, with 17 bases separating them. Germline-derived CDR1 and CDR2 are SEHNR and FQNEAQ (reference sequence). CDR3 length: 14 residues. The CDR3 DNA reads as TGTGCCAGCAGCTCCCCGGCAGGGATAGACGGCTACACCTTC. Its translation is CASSSPAGIDGYTF.

V gene TRBV15 combines with J gene TRBJ1-1; D not resolved. The germline gives CDR1 LNHNV, CDR2 YYDKDF (reference sequence). V was cut by 3 bases and J by 3 bases, with 11 bases left in between. The CDR3 runs to 14 residues. The chain's CDR3 is CATSSRKGDTEAFF. For the CDR3, the DNA is TGTGCCACCAGCAGCAGAAAGGGCGACACTGAAGCTTTCTTT.

V usage is TRBV2 and J usage is TRBJ2-5; no clear D gene. This CDR3 comprises 12 residues. Germline CDR1 and CDR2: SNHLY and FYNNEI. Trimming removed 7 bases from V and 0 bases from J, with 6 bases in between. CDR3 sequence (DNA): TGTGCCAGCATGGGGTACCAAGAGACCCAGTACTTC. Its translation: CASMGYQETQYF. The variable domain in full, completed from reference TRBV2 and TRBJ2-5, reads EPEVTQTPSHQVTQMGQEVILRCVPISNHLYFYWYRQILGQKVEFLVSFYNNEISEKSEIFDDQFSVERPDGSNFTLKIRSTKLEDSAMYFCASMGYQETQYFGPGTRLLVL.